The rows below give T cell receptor beta chains drawn from one sample of a study of blood T cell repertoires in COVID-19. The table came from immunoSEQ multiplex PCR; TCRdb's copy has only in-frame clones and leaves some out. The sample has over 150,000 clones, about 86% seen once. Sequencing was done on a sample of peripheral blood. The receptors here all came from a man in his forties or fifties with active or convalescent COVID-19. The CDR3 runs from the conserved cysteine through the conserved F or W. Each record gives: D gene, V gene, clone size, J gene, CDR3 DNA, CDR3 protein. A D gene is named only where the DNA matches it firmly. The size entry is marked missing in some rows and otherwise reads once, few, many or a size class.

D gene: TRBD1
V gene: TRBV5-1
clone size: -
J gene: TRBJ2-3
CDR3 DNA: TGCGCCAGCTCCCCCTGGGGGGACAGGAGCACAGATACGCAGTATTTT
CDR3 protein: CASSPWGDRSTDTQYF

D gene: -
V gene: TRBV6-1
clone size: -
J gene: TRBJ2-7
CDR3 DNA: TGTGCCAGCAGTGAGCAGGGGACCTACGAGCAGTACTTC
CDR3 protein: CASSEQGTYEQYF

D gene: -
V gene: TRBV19
clone size: -
J gene: TRBJ2-7
CDR3 DNA: TGTGCCAGTAGTATTCTTCCAGGGGATTCCTACGAGCAGTACTTC
CDR3 protein: CASSILPGDSYEQYF

D gene: -
V gene: TRBV19
clone size: few
J gene: TRBJ1-4
CDR3 DNA: TGTGCCAGTAAGAGGAGGGGGGGGGAAAAACTGTTTTTT
CDR3 protein: CASKRRGGEKLFF

D gene: -
V gene: TRBV6-1
clone size: -
J gene: TRBJ2-1
CDR3 DNA: TGTGCCAGCAGTGGGGATACGGGGGAGTCCTACAATGAGCAGTTCTTC
CDR3 protein: CASSGDTGESYNEQFF

D gene: -
V gene: TRBV7-2
clone size: -
J gene: TRBJ1-2
CDR3 DNA: TGTGCCAGCAGCTTAGGCAATGGGCGTGGAGGTCGTGGCTACACCTTC
CDR3 protein: CASSLGNGRGGRGYTF

D gene: -
V gene: TRBV19
clone size: -
J gene: TRBJ1-4
CDR3 DNA: TGTGCCAGTAGTATAGGGGCCCTAACTAATGAAAAACTGTTTTTT
CDR3 protein: CASSIGALTNEKLFF

D gene: -
V gene: TRBV29-1
clone size: once
J gene: TRBJ1-2
CDR3 DNA: TGCAGCGCCGGGGGTGGTAACTATGGCTACACCTTC
CDR3 protein: CSAGGGNYGYTF

D gene: -
V gene: TRBV6-5
clone size: -
J gene: TRBJ1-1
CDR3 DNA: TGTGCCAGCAGTTACTCGACCCAGGGAGGGACTGAAGCTTTCTTT
CDR3 protein: CASSYSTQGGTEAFF

D gene: TRBD1
V gene: TRBV5-4
clone size: -
J gene: TRBJ1-2
CDR3 DNA: TGTGCCAGCAGTTCAGGAACAGGGGCTAACTATGGCTACACCTTC
CDR3 protein: CASSSGTGANYGYTF

D gene: TRBD2
V gene: TRBV6-5
clone size: -
J gene: TRBJ2-7
CDR3 DNA: TGTGCCAGCAGGCAACTAGCGGGGGGAAGTGAGCAGTACTTC
CDR3 protein: CASRQLAGGSEQYF

D gene: TRBD1
V gene: TRBV7-2
clone size: -
J gene: TRBJ2-1
CDR3 DNA: TGTGCCAGCAGCTCCGGGTGGGGTGGACAGGGAGTGGGGAACAGCGAGCAGTTCTTC
CDR3 protein: CASSSGWGGQGVGNSEQFF

D gene: TRBD2
V gene: TRBV27
clone size: -
J gene: TRBJ2-1
CDR3 DNA: TGTGCCAGCAGAGAGGGGGGACTAGCGGGAAAGAATGAGCAGTTCTTC
CDR3 protein: CASREGGLAGKNEQFF

D gene: TRBD2
V gene: TRBV30
clone size: -
J gene: TRBJ2-7
CDR3 DNA: TGTGCCTGGAGGGGGGATGACTACCAGCGGGACGAGGAGCAGTACTTC
CDR3 protein: CAWRGDDYQRDEEQYF

D gene: -
V gene: TRBV5-5
clone size: -
J gene: TRBJ2-5
CDR3 DNA: TGTGCCAGCAGCTGGGACATGGAAGAGACCCAGTACTTC
CDR3 protein: CASSWDMEETQYF

D gene: TRBD1
V gene: TRBV10-2
clone size: -
J gene: TRBJ2-1
CDR3 DNA: TGCGCCAGCAGTGATGGGACAGGGTACTCTGAGCAGTTCTTC
CDR3 protein: CASSDGTGYSEQFF

D gene: TRBD2
V gene: TRBV5-8
clone size: once
J gene: TRBJ2-3
CDR3 DNA: TGTGCCAGCAGCTTCACGGCGGGAGAAGCAGATACGCAGTATTTT
CDR3 protein: CASSFTAGEADTQYF

D gene: -
V gene: TRBV19
clone size: few
J gene: TRBJ1-5
CDR3 DNA: TGTGCCAGTAGTTCCAGGGGACCCCGCCAGCCCCAGCATTTT
CDR3 protein: CASSSRGPRQPQHF

D gene: TRBD2
V gene: TRBV7-2
clone size: -
J gene: TRBJ2-1
CDR3 DNA: TGTGCCAGCAGCTTGACTAGCGGGGGTCTCAATGAGCAGTTCTTC
CDR3 protein: CASSLTSGGLNEQFF

D gene: TRBD2
V gene: TRBV4-1
clone size: -
J gene: TRBJ2-5
CDR3 DNA: TGCGCCAGCAGCCAGGCAGATGCGGGAGTGGGGGAGACCCAGTACTTC
CDR3 protein: CASSQADAGVGETQYF

D gene: TRBD1
V gene: TRBV6-5
clone size: -
J gene: TRBJ1-5
CDR3 DNA: TGTGCCAGCAGTCAACATACAGGGGAGCATCAGCCCCAGCATTTT
CDR3 protein: CASSQHTGEHQPQHF

D gene: -
V gene: TRBV29-1
clone size: -
J gene: TRBJ1-1
CDR3 DNA: TGCAGCGCAGGTTGGACGGGCGGGACTGAAGCTTTCTTT
CDR3 protein: CSAGWTGGTEAFF

D gene: TRBD1
V gene: TRBV24-1
clone size: -
J gene: TRBJ1-2
CDR3 DNA: TGTGCCACCAGTGACTTAACAGGGGGCAAGTATGGCTACACCTTC
CDR3 protein: CATSDLTGGKYGYTF

D gene: TRBD1
V gene: TRBV5-1
clone size: -
J gene: TRBJ2-7
CDR3 DNA: TGCGCCAGCAGCTTGGCCAGGGGGCCCTACGAGCAGTACTTC
CDR3 protein: CASSLARGPYEQYF

D gene: -
V gene: TRBV7-2
clone size: -
J gene: TRBJ2-3
CDR3 DNA: TGTGCCAGCAGCCCCTCAGGGAGCACAGATACGCAGTATTTT
CDR3 protein: CASSPSGSTDTQYF

D gene: -
V gene: TRBV4-1
clone size: -
J gene: TRBJ1-2
CDR3 DNA: TGCGCCAGCAGCCAACTGGGACTTCTCCCTTCTGGCTACACCTTC
CDR3 protein: CASSQLGLLPSGYTF

D gene: -
V gene: TRBV2
clone size: -
J gene: TRBJ1-5
CDR3 DNA: TGTGCCAGCAGTGAACCCCCAGGTCATCAGCCCCAGCATTTT
CDR3 protein: CASSEPPGHQPQHF

D gene: TRBD1
V gene: TRBV7-9
clone size: -
J gene: TRBJ2-5
CDR3 DNA: TGTGCCAGCAGCTCAGGAGGGACAGGGAGGAGAGGAGAGACCCAGTACTTC
CDR3 protein: CASSSGGTGRRGETQYF

D gene: -
V gene: TRBV12-3/TRBV12-4
clone size: once
J gene: TRBJ2-3
CDR3 DNA: TGTGCCAGCAGTTCCTCCTTGGGCCATACGCAGTATTTT
CDR3 protein: CASSSSLGHTQYF

D gene: TRBD2
V gene: TRBV7-3
clone size: once
J gene: TRBJ2-5
CDR3 DNA: TGTGCCAGCAGCTCAGGGGCGGGGGGCAAAGAGACCCAGTACTTC
CDR3 protein: CASSSGAGGKETQYF

D gene: TRBD2
V gene: TRBV4-2
clone size: -
J gene: TRBJ2-3
CDR3 DNA: TGTGCCAGCAGCCAAGGGGGGGGAGACACAGATACGCAGTATTTT
CDR3 protein: CASSQGGGDTDTQYF

D gene: TRBD2
V gene: TRBV5-4
clone size: few
J gene: TRBJ2-7
CDR3 DNA: TGTGCCAGCAGCTCGCCGACTAGCGGGCACTCCTACGAGCAGTACTTC
CDR3 protein: CASSSPTSGHSYEQYF

D gene: TRBD2
V gene: TRBV6-5
clone size: -
J gene: TRBJ2-7
CDR3 DNA: TGTGCCAGCAGTTACTCAGGGACTAGCGGCACCTACGAGCAGTACTTC
CDR3 protein: CASSYSGTSGTYEQYF

D gene: -
V gene: TRBV10-3
clone size: -
J gene: TRBJ1-1
CDR3 DNA: TGTGCCATCACGGGGAGGGAAGGCACTGAAGCTTTCTTT
CDR3 protein: CAITGREGTEAFF

D gene: -
V gene: TRBV6-1
clone size: -
J gene: TRBJ2-7
CDR3 DNA: TGTGCCAGCAGTGATACTGGGCAGTACTTC
CDR3 protein: CASSDTGQYF

D gene: TRBD2
V gene: TRBV18
clone size: -
J gene: TRBJ2-1
CDR3 DNA: TGTGCCAGCTCACCACCGACGGGGACTAGCGGGAGTACTGAGCAGTTCTTC
CDR3 protein: CASSPPTGTSGSTEQFF

D gene: -
V gene: TRBV24-1
clone size: few
J gene: TRBJ1-2
CDR3 DNA: TGTGCCACCAGTGAGGGAGGCTATGGCTACACCTTC
CDR3 protein: CATSEGGYGYTF

D gene: TRBD1
V gene: TRBV7-2
clone size: -
J gene: TRBJ2-1
CDR3 DNA: TGTGCCAGCAGCTTAGAAGGAGGACAGGGTTTTAATGAGCAGTTCTTC
CDR3 protein: CASSLEGGQGFNEQFF

D gene: TRBD2
V gene: TRBV6-8
clone size: -
J gene: TRBJ2-1
CDR3 DNA: TGTGCCAGCAGTTACTCGACGCTAGCGGGAGGGCATGAGCAGTTCTTC
CDR3 protein: CASSYSTLAGGHEQFF

D gene: -
V gene: TRBV6-6
clone size: -
J gene: TRBJ1-6
CDR3 DNA: TGTGCCAGCAGTGGGCAGGATTCACCCCTCCACTTT
CDR3 protein: CASSGQDSPLHF

D gene: -
V gene: TRBV9
clone size: -
J gene: TRBJ2-1
CDR3 DNA: TGTGCCAGCAGCGTAGGCCCGCGGGTTCATGAGCAGTTCTTC
CDR3 protein: CASSVGPRVHEQFF

D gene: -
V gene: TRBV24-1
clone size: -
J gene: TRBJ1-5
CDR3 DNA: TGTGCCACCAGTGAAACTTATGATCAGCCCCAGCATTTT
CDR3 protein: CATSETYDQPQHF

D gene: TRBD1
V gene: TRBV2
clone size: -
J gene: TRBJ1-5
CDR3 DNA: TGTGCCAGCAGGACAGGGGGCGGTGGTCAGCCCCAGCATTTT
CDR3 protein: CASRTGGGGQPQHF

D gene: TRBD2
V gene: TRBV10-3
clone size: -
J gene: TRBJ2-3
CDR3 DNA: TGTGCCATCAGTGAGACCGGGACTAGCGGTCCGCAGGGTACGCAGTATTTT
CDR3 protein: CAISETGTSGPQGTQYF

D gene: -
V gene: TRBV5-8
clone size: -
J gene: TRBJ1-4
CDR3 DNA: TGTGCCAGCAGCTCACCTTTTACCCGAGATGAAAAACTGTTTTTT
CDR3 protein: CASSSPFTRDEKLFF

D gene: TRBD2
V gene: TRBV4-1
clone size: -
J gene: TRBJ2-3
CDR3 DNA: TGCGCCAGCAGCCAAGGCCTGCGGGGGTCGGGCACAGATACGCAGTATTTT
CDR3 protein: CASSQGLRGSGTDTQYF

D gene: TRBD1
V gene: TRBV6-1
clone size: -
J gene: TRBJ2-7
CDR3 DNA: TGTGCCAGCAGTGAACCCCGGGACAGGGTTATCGGCGAGCAGTACTTC
CDR3 protein: CASSEPRDRVIGEQYF